This TCR beta chain is from a study of blood T cell repertoires in COVID-19. As processed by the authors: Counts of nucleated cells, estimated from reference gene primer amplification, were obtained. Method: immunoSEQ multiplex PCR; TCRdb's copy keeps in-frame clones and lacks some. That table supplies the V and J calls and clone size; D and trimming were determined from the DNA. The data contain around 130,000 clones, 65% to 90% of them seen just once; the ten biggest clones take up around 2.3%. Membership in each cohort depended on participant-reported clinical history. The study counted Cohort 3 donors as recovered given two negative PCRs, clearance, or symptom resolution. The ends lost 6 bases at V and 7 bases at J; junction bases unmatched: 1. The length of the CDR3 is 12 residues. Germline CDR1 MRHNA, CDR2 SNTAGT.

Sequencing used PBMCs or T cells enriched from blood (not recorded which). This TCR was recovered from a woman between 50 and 59 years old who had recovered from COVID-19. The V gene is TRBV6-4, the J gene TRBJ1-2; the match to TRBD1 covers 11 bases. CDR3 region: CASSGQGAGYTF. The CDR3 DNA follows: TGTGCCAGCAGCGGACAGGGGGCTGGCTACACCTTC.